Shown below are 9 T cell receptor beta chains from a single sample sequenced in a study of T-cell reconstitution after alpha-beta-depleted transplantation in children. General study results and limits: Among T cells one year after transplant, newly produced cells accounted for most counts and diversity.

Unique molecular identifiers were used to barcode this TCRbeta library. TCRdb reprocessed the PCR reads via MiXCR and lists one record per CDR3 protein. The profile shows some 300,000 distinct CDR3 sequences, about 7.3% of them singletons. Their antigens are not known. The sequencing used peripheral blood, collected 360 days after TCRalphabeta/CD19-depleted stem cell transplant. Every receptor here comes from a female patient aged 2-9 years who had a stem cell transplant for Fanconi anemia, so the T cells may come from the graft donor.

Here the CDR3 DNA reads TGTGCCATCAGTGAGCAGAAGGGTGGCTCTGGGGCCAACGTCCTGACTTTC. Translated: CAISEQKGGSGANVLTF. The chain is built from TRBV10-3 and TRBJ2-6; no firm D call. The CDR3 sequence is 17 residues long. The V and J ends lost 2 bases and 0 bases respectively, with 11 bases between them. Germline assignment: CDR1 ENHRY and CDR2 SYGVKD.

On this clonotype itself: This may stem from a read error, because a much larger clone lies one nucleotide away. The chain links TRBV20-1 to TRBJ1-4; a possible D gene is TRBD1 (5 bases). Germline V gene lookup returns CDR1 DFQATT and CDR2 SNEGSKA (reference sequence). The CDR3 is 13 amino acids. CDR3 in DNA: TGCAGTGCTTGGGACCAGGGTAATGAAGAACTGTTTTTT. It yields the protein CSAWDQGNEELFF.

The sample holds a few counts of this clonotype. The genes are TRBV20-1 and TRBJ2-7; D unclear. V lost 6 bases and J lost 4, with 7 bases in between. This CDR3 region has 10 residues. CDR1 is DFQATT, CDR2 SNEGSKA, per germline (reference sequence). In DNA, the CDR3 is TGCAGTGCCCTCGGGTACGAGCAGTACTTC. Amino acid sequence: CSALGYEQYF.

This clonotype appeared many times. V is TRBV9 and J is TRBJ2-1; 12 bases agree with TRBD2. V shed 5 bases and J 6 bases; nucleotides not matched to a gene: 6. CDR3 size: 15 residues. Germline CDR1 SGDLS, CDR2 YYNGEE. CDR3 in amino acids: CASSERLAGVNEQFF. The CDR3, as DNA: TGTGCCAGCAGTGAGAGACTAGCGGGGGTCAATGAGCAGTTCTTC.

The sample holds many counts of this clonotype. V usage is TRBV18 and J usage is TRBJ2-3; D possibly corresponds to TRBD2 (5 bases). The CDR3 length is 14 residues. Germline values: CDR1 KGHSH, CDR2 LQKENI. V was trimmed by 5 bases and J by 1 base, leaving 10 bases between them. The CDR3 sequence: CASSSSGGTDTQYF. Here the CDR3 DNA reads TGTGCCAGCTCATCTTCCGGGGGCACAGATACGCAGTATTTT.

This clonotype was counted ten times or more. The J gene is TRBJ2-3, the V gene TRBV6-1; possibly TRBD2 for D (6 bases). Germline CDR1 is MNHNS and CDR2 is SASEGT. The CDR3 has 16 amino acids. V was clipped by 7 bases and J by 0 bases, with 17 bases between them. CDR3 in DNA: TGTGCCAGCACCGCCGGATGGGGACTGAGCACAGATACGCAGTATTTT. Residues: CASTAGWGLSTDTQYF.

This clonotype has only a few counts. This rearrangement joins TRBV12-3 or TRBV12-4 to TRBJ1-1, with D possibly TRBD1 on 5 matching bases. The V gene lost 4 bases and the J gene lost 5 bases, with 17 bases spanning the gap. The CDR3 sequence is 15 residues long. The CDR3 reads CASSWSGAAMTEAFF. The CDR3 DNA is TGTGCCAGCAGTTGGTCCGGGGCGGCCATGACTGAAGCTTTCTTT.

This clonotype has ten or more counts. This rearrangement joins TRBV28 to TRBJ2-5; D might be TRBD1 or TRBD2, each matching 5 bases. The germline CDR1 and CDR2 sequences are MDHEN and SYDVKM. V lost 3 bases and J lost 7, with 12 bases in between. The CDR3 extends over 13 amino acids. CDR3 coding DNA: TGTGCCAGCAGTTTCACGGGGCCGGGGACCCAGTACTTC. Amino acid sequence: CASSFTGPGTQYF.

In this sample, this clonotype turned up a few times. V is TRBV3-1 and J is TRBJ1-1; no firm D call. In germline, CDR1 is LGHDT, CDR2 YNNKEL (reference sequence). V lost 1 base and J lost 1, with 7 bases in between. There are 14 residues in the CDR3. DNA of the CDR3: TGTGCCAGCAGCCAAGGCCGGGGGAACACTGAAGCTTTCTTT. Amino acid sequence: CASSQGRGNTEAFF.